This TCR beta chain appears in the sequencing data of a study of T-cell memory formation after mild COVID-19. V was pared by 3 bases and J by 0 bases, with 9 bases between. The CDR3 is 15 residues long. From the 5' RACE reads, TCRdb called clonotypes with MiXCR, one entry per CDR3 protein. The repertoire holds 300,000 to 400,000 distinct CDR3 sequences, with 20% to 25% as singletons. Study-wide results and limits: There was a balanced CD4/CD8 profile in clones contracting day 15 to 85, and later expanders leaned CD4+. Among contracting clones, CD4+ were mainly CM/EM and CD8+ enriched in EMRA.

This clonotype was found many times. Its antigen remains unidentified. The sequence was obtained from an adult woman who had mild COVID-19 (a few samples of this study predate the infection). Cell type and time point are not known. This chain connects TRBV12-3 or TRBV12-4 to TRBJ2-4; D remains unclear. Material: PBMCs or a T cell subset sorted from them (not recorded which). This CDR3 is CASSLVGVAKNIQYF. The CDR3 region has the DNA TGTGCCAGCAGTTTGGTTGGGGTAGCCAAAAACATTCAGTACTTC.